Following are 2 T cell receptor beta chains from one sample sequenced in a study of post-analysis software for immune sequencing data. The antigens these receptors bind are not known. The TCR beta cDNA libraries contained unique molecular identifiers. TCRdb redid the calling of the PCR reads with MiXCR, one entry per CDR3 protein. Of fewer than 850,000 distinct CDR3 sequences in the sample, around 46% are singletons; the top ten hold over 4.5%. Study-level points and caveats: TRBV5-6, TRBV5-1 and TRBV20-1 belonged to a set of a handful of TRBV segments that were more frequent in patients than controls.

The source material was blood. Receptors were obtained from a girl aged 10-17 years with multiple sclerosis.

The rearrangement uses TRBV7-2 and TRBJ2-1, with 9 bases identical to TRBD2. This CDR3 has 16 residues. Germline V CDR1 and CDR2: SGHTA, FQGNSA. Germline trimming cut 5 bases from V and 6 bases from J; bases unmatched to any gene: 11. Here the CDR3 DNA reads TGTGCCAGCAGCATTAATAGCGGGAGTACGGGCAATGAGCAGTTCTTC. This translates into CASSINSGSTGNEQFF.

This clonotype was recorded a few times. This rearrangement joins TRBV20-1 to TRBJ1-2; 8 bases line up with TRBD1. CDR1 is DFQATT, CDR2 SNEGSKA, per germline (reference sequence). The CDR3 is made up of 13 amino acids. V trimming: 5 bases; J trimming: 6 bases; junction bases outside the gene matches: 8. The chain's CDR3 is CSAPGGGGHGYTF. The CDR3, as DNA: TGCAGTGCTCCAGGGGGCGGCGGCCATGGCTACACCTTC.